The 27 T cell receptor beta chains below come from one sample, sequenced in a study of blood T cell repertoires in COVID-19. Data came from immunoSEQ multiplex PCR; TCRdb stores just in-frame clones and leaves some out. The sample lists 250,000 or so clones; less than 95% were seen once. Input material: PBMCs or T cells enriched from blood (not recorded which). The receptors here all came from a man aged 40-49 years who had been exposed to COVID-19.

This clone came up once. This chain joins TRBV11-2 and TRBJ2-5; D is undetermined. The germline V gene encodes CDR1 SGHAT and CDR2 FQNNGV. This CDR3 has 15 residues. The V and J ends lost 4 bases and 2 bases respectively, with 14 bases between them. In DNA form, the CDR3 reads TGTGCCAGCAGCTCCGCCGGCGGCAGACAAGAGACCCAGTACTTC. Its translation is CASSSAGGRQETQYF.

The V call is TRBV27, the J call TRBJ1-2, with D hard to call. The CDR3 has 13 amino acids. The V end lost 4 bases, the J end lost 8 bases, and 14 bases lay between the germline ends. Germline CDR1 MNHEY, CDR2 SMNVEV (reference sequence). CDR3 DNA: TGTGCCAGCAGTTCAGTTAACCGATTAGGCTACACCTTC. This codes for CASSSVNRLGYTF.

V usage is TRBV12-3 or TRBV12-4 and J usage is TRBJ2-4; 10 positions agree with TRBD2. Trimming removed 5 bases from V and 15 bases from J; junction bases left unmatched: 7. This CDR3 contains 12 residues. The CDR3 DNA sequence: TGTGCCAGCAGTCCTCCCGGGACTAGCGTGTACTTC. Encoded protein: CASSPPGTSVYF.

The chain has TRBV7-9 and TRBJ2-1; 10 bases are a match to TRBD1. The CDR3 runs to 14 residues. The germline V gene encodes CDR1 SEHNR and CDR2 FQNEAQ (reference sequence). V lost 5 bases to trimming and J lost 6 bases; unmatched junction nucleotides: 4. The CDR3 loop is CASSRDRGPNEQFF. The CDR3 nucleotides read TGTGCCAGCAGCCGGGACAGGGGACCCAATGAGCAGTTCTTC.

This chain joins TRBV28 and TRBJ1-5; D gene unclear. CDR1 is MDHEN, CDR2 SYDVKM, per germline. V lost 3 bases to trimming and J lost 3 bases, with 9 bases between them. The CDR3 consists of 14 residues. The CDR3 coding sequence is TGTGCCAGCAGTTTTTCACATCTCAATCAGCCCCAGCATTTT. As protein: CASSFSHLNQPQHF.

Concerning this clone: The identical CDR3 is also encoded by other nucleotide sequences in the sample. The chain joins TRBV18 to TRBJ2-6, with a tentative D call TRBD2 (6 bases). From germline, CDR1 is KGHSH and CDR2 LQKENI. Trimming removed 8 bases from V and 4 bases from J, with 15 bases in between. The CDR3 consists of 15 residues. CDR3 amino acids: CASTSNRGGANVLTF. In DNA form, the CDR3 reads TGTGCCAGCACCTCTAACCGGGGGGGGGCCAACGTCCTGACTTTC.

This chain joins TRBV14 and TRBJ1-1; D is uncertain. The CDR3 runs to 13 residues. The germline V gene has CDR1 SGHDN and CDR2 FVKESK. Trimming stripped 0 bases from V and 11 bases from J, with 13 bases between. CDR3 DNA: TGTGCCAGCAGCCAAGAACGGGAGTCGGTGGCTTTCTTT. Protein: CASSQERESVAFF. The variable domain in full, with the rest retrieved from reference TRBV14 and TRBJ1-1, is EAGVTQFPSHSVIEKGQTVTLRCDPISGHDNLYWYRRVMGKEIKFLLHFVKESKQDESGMPNNRFLAERTGGTYSTLKVQPAELEDSGVYFCASSQERESVAFFGQGTRLTVV.

The genes are TRBV12-5 and TRBJ2-1; TRBD2 aligns across 7 bases. V was pared by 6 bases and J by 5 bases, with 7 bases of the junction left unmatched. Germline V gene sequence: CDR1 LGHNT, CDR2 FRNRAP. The CDR3 has 14 amino acids. The CDR3 spells CASGQGLTDNEQFF. The CDR3 DNA reads TGTGCTAGTGGCCAGGGACTAACCGACAATGAGCAGTTCTTC.

Regarding this clone: Germline is not matched at one junction end, which may reflect a read error. The chain's CDR3 is CSARGSETVSF. The CDR3 nucleotides are TGCAGTGCTAGAGGATCGGAGACAGTCAGTTTT. The V and J genes are TRBV20-1 and TRBJ1-5, with a possible D match to TRBD1 (5 bases). The CDR3 contains 11 residues. The V gene's germline CDR1 is DFQATT and CDR2 SNEGSKA (reference sequence).

The CDR3 sequence: CSAGLAREQYF. The CDR3 coding sequence is TGCAGTGCGGGACTAGCGCGCGAGCAGTACTTC. The rearrangement links TRBV20-1 to TRBJ2-7, with 10 positions matching TRBD2. The CDR3 totals 11 residues. V trimming: 6 bases; J trimming: 6 bases; junction bases outside the gene matches: 2. CDR1 is DFQATT and CDR2 is SNEGSKA in the germline V gene (reference sequence).

V is TRBV28 and J is TRBJ2-7; maybe TRBD2 (5 bases). Germline assignment: CDR1 MDHEN and CDR2 SYDVKM. The CDR3 sequence is 16 residues long. Trimming shortened V by 7 bases and J by 5 bases, and 24 bases separated the two germline ends. CDR3 protein: CASTHLEGRPDHEQYF. The CDR3 region has the DNA TGTGCCAGCACCCACCTAGAGGGCCGACCAGATCACGAGCAGTACTTC. The whole variable domain, remainder taken from reference TRBV28 and TRBJ2-7, is DVKVTQSSRYLVKRTGEKVFLECVQDMDHENMFWYRQDPGLGLRLIYFSYDVKMKEKGDIPEGYSVSREKKERFSLILESASTNQTSMYLCASTHLEGRPDHEQYFGPGTRLTVT.

The chain combines TRBV5-4 with TRBJ1-1, with TRBD1 as a possible D gene (5 bases). Germline V lookup: CDR1 SGHNT, CDR2 YYREEE (reference sequence). V was pared by 0 bases and J by 6 bases, with 12 bases between. The length of the CDR3 is 14 residues. DNA of the CDR3: TGTGCCAGCAGCTTGGCCCAGGGTATCGCTGAAGCTTTCTTT. Its protein is CASSLAQGIAEAFF.

The rearrangement joins TRBV18 to TRBJ1-5; 9 nucleotides align to TRBD1. Germline CDR1 KGHSH, CDR2 LQKENI. V lost 3 bases to trimming and J lost 6 bases; unmatched junction nucleotides: 9. The CDR3 is made up of 16 amino acids. For the CDR3, the DNA is TGTGCCAGCTCACCCGAGGACAGGGGTTTGCGTCAGCCCCAGCATTTT. It translates to CASSPEDRGLRQPQHF.

This chain joins TRBV7-2 and TRBJ1-1, with D possibly being TRBD1 (6 bases). CDR1 and CDR2 from the germline V gene are SGHTA and FQGNSA. The CDR3 has 15 residues. Trimming shortened V by 5 bases and J by 0 bases, and 13 bases separated the two germline ends. As DNA, the CDR3 is TGTGCCAGCAGCGCACAGGGATCAGTGAACACTGAAGCTTTCTTT. The encoded protein is CASSAQGSVNTEAFF.

The CDR3 loop is CASWMRGGPSEQYF. CDR3 in DNA: TGTGCCAGCTGGATGAGGGGGGGGCCTTCGGAGCAGTACTTC. The rearrangement uses TRBV27 and TRBJ2-7, with D possibly TRBD2 on 7 matching bases. Germline V gives CDR1 MNHEY, CDR2 SMNVEV (reference sequence). Trimming removed 8 bases from V and 7 bases from J, with 21 bases in between. The CDR3 contains 14 residues.

The chain is built from TRBV7-9 and TRBJ1-2; 10 nucleotides align to TRBD1. Germline V gene sequence: CDR1 SEHNR, CDR2 FQNEAQ (reference sequence). The CDR3 extends over 16 amino acids. V was pared by 0 bases and J by 2 bases, with 3 bases of the junction left unmatched. The CDR3: CASSLAGQGFNYGYTF. In DNA form, the CDR3 reads TGTGCCAGCAGCTTAGCGGGACAGGGGTTCAACTATGGCTACACCTTC.

This chain uses TRBV19 with TRBJ2-2, with D maybe TRBD1 (6 bases). The V end was cut by 6 bases, the J end by 7 bases, with 18 bases between. Germline CDR1 is LNHDA and CDR2 is SQIVND (reference sequence). The CDR3 extends over 15 amino acids. The CDR3 reads CASSNGQRRGGELFF. The CDR3 nucleotides are TGTGCCAGTAGCAACGGACAGAGACGGGGCGGGGAGCTGTTTTTT.

J is TRBJ2-7 and V is TRBV7-6, with TRBD1 matching 8 bases. There are 14 residues in the CDR3. The J segment lost 5 bases and the V segment lost 5 bases, leaving 8 bases of the junction unmatched. Germline V gene sequence: CDR1 SGHVS, CDR2 FNYEAQ. CDR3 sequence: CASSPSGQVHEQYF. The CDR3 nucleotides are TGTGCCAGCAGCCCATCGGGACAGGTCCACGAGCAGTACTTC.

This chain uses TRBV13 with TRBJ2-2; 8 bases line up with TRBD2. The CDR3 spans 15 residues. Trimming took 5 bases from V and 0 from J; bases not matched to a gene: 2. CDR1 PRHDT and CDR2 FYEKMQ come from the germline V gene (reference sequence). CDR3 nucleotide sequence: TGTGCCAGCAGCCGAGCGGGGGCGAACACCGGGGAGCTGTTTTTT. This codes for CASSRAGANTGELFF.

This chain connects TRBV5-5 to TRBJ1-5; D remains unclear. The length of the CDR3 is 16 residues. Trimming took off 3 bases at V and 0 bases at J, with 13 bases between the two ends. The germline CDR1 and CDR2 sequences are SGHKS and YYEKEE (reference sequence). The CDR3 reads CASSSDGSYSNQPQHF. The CDR3 nucleotides are TGTGCCAGCAGCTCCGACGGGAGCTATAGCAATCAGCCCCAGCATTTT.

V gene TRBV27 combines with J gene TRBJ2-1, with 8 bases fitting TRBD1. CDR3 length: 14 residues. V shed 7 bases, J shed 7 bases, and the junction held 9 bases outside the gene matches. Germline V gene lookup returns CDR1 MNHEY and CDR2 SMNVEV (reference sequence). DNA for the CDR3: TGTGCCAGCACCCAGGGGGCTCTAGCGAATGAGCAGTTCTTC. This translates into CASTQGALANEQFF.

The V call is TRBV11-2, the J call TRBJ2-7; D ambiguous. Trimming removed 1 base at V and 1 base at J, with 5 bases between. The CDR3 is 13 amino acids. Germline V gene lookup returns CDR1 SGHAT and CDR2 FQNNGV. The CDR3 DNA sequence: TGTGCCAGCAGCTTAGGCGGATCCTACGAGCAGTACTTC. This gives the protein CASSLGGSYEQYF.

The rearrangement links TRBV6-1 to TRBJ2-3; 9 bases align to TRBD1. CDR1 MNHNS and CDR2 SASEGT come from the germline V gene. This CDR3 spans 16 amino acids. With 4 bases clipped from V and 4 bases from J, the junction kept 9 bases outside the gene matches. The CDR3, as DNA: TGTGCCAGCAGTGCCCGGGACAGGGTTCTCTCAGATACGCAGTATTTT. This translates into CASSARDRVLSDTQYF.

The chain employs TRBV10-1 and TRBJ1-2; 8 bases fit TRBD1. The CDR3 sequence is 14 residues long. From germline, CDR1 is WNHNN and CDR2 SYGVQD (reference sequence). The V gene end was trimmed by 6 bases and the J gene end by 4 bases; junction bases not matched to a gene: 7. The CDR3 spells CASRDRDQGYGYTF. The DNA of the CDR3 is TGCGCCAGCAGGGACAGGGATCAGGGCTATGGCTACACCTTC.

The genes are TRBV24-1 and TRBJ2-3, with 8 bases fitting TRBD2. Trimming cost V 2 bases and J 3 bases; bases outside gene matches: 3. Germline assignment: CDR1 KGHDR and CDR2 SFDVKD. The CDR3 totals 15 residues. Here the CDR3 reads CATSDSGRATDTQYF. CDR3 sequence (DNA): TGTGCCACCAGTGATTCCGGGAGGGCGACAGATACGCAGTATTTT.

The chain links TRBV11-2 to TRBJ1-4; no clear D. The V end was cut by 6 bases, the J end by 6 bases, with 14 bases between. The CDR3 runs to 14 residues. Per germline, CDR1 SGHAT and CDR2 FQNNGV. The CDR3 nucleotides read TGTGCCAGCAGTTCGAGCCAGCGGGATGAAAAACTGTTTTTT. This codes for CASSSSQRDEKLFF.

The chain has TRBV5-4 and TRBJ1-4; maybe TRBD1 (6 bases). V gave up 4 bases and J gave up 5 bases, with 9 bases separating them. This CDR3 region has 13 residues. Germline V gene data show CDR1 as SGHNT and CDR2 as YYREEE (reference sequence). The CDR3 protein is CASSVGQNEKLFF. CDR3 DNA sequence: TGTGCCAGCAGCGTAGGACAGAATGAAAAACTGTTTTTT.